Listed below are T cell receptor beta chains from one sample, sequenced in a study of blood T cell repertoires in COVID-19. Some clones are missing from TCRdb's copy, which holds only in-frame ones; the method was immunoSEQ multiplex PCR. Here the sample spans about 100,000 clones, 90% to 95% being singletons. The sequenced sample consisted of peripheral blood. Every receptor here comes from a man aged 50-60 years with active COVID-19. The CDR3 runs from the conserved cysteine through the conserved F or W. A D gene is named only where the DNA matches it firmly. Some rows mark clone size as missing; the rest say once, few, many or name a class of expanded clone.

V,J,size,D,DNA,CDR3
TRBV10-3,TRBJ2-2,.,TRBD1,TGTGCCATCAGTGAGAGACAGGGGAACACCGGGGAGCTGTTTTTT,CAISERQGNTGELFF
TRBV6-5,TRBJ2-3,.,TRBD1,TGTGCCAGCAGGGGACAGCCTAGCACAGATACGCAGTATTTT,CASRGQPSTDTQYF
TRBV2,TRBJ2-2,.,.,TGTGCCTCCGAGGGAGTTCCGTTTGACACCGGGGAGCTGTTTTTT,CASEGVPFDTGELFF
TRBV2,TRBJ2-3,.,.,TGTGCCGGCGGCGGACTCACAGATACGCAGTATTTT,CAGGGLTDTQYF
TRBV9,TRBJ2-7,once,TRBD2,TGTGCCAGCAGCCCTCAGACTAGCGGGACCTACGAGCAGTACTTC,CASSPQTSGTYEQYF
TRBV27,TRBJ2-7,.,TRBD2,TGTGCCAGCAGTTTTGGTAGCGGGGCCTTCGAGCAGTACTTC,CASSFGSGAFEQYF
TRBV19,TRBJ2-3,.,TRBD2,TGTGCCAGTCGCGTCGAGAACAGCGGGGAGCAGTATTTT,CASRVENSGEQYF
TRBV10-1,TRBJ1-5,.,TRBD1,TGCGCCAGCACCCCCTTCAAACAGGGGAGCAATCAGCCCCAGCATTTT,CASTPFKQGSNQPQHF
TRBV5-1,TRBJ2-7,once,.,TGCGCCAGCAGCTTGGATGGGGAACTAGGCCTCTCCTACGAGCAGTACTTC,CASSLDGELGLSYEQYF
TRBV11-2,TRBJ2-2,once,TRBD2,TGTGCCAGCAGCTTCAATAGCGGGGGGGCCCTCGGGGAGCTGTTTTTT,CASSFNSGGALGELFF
TRBV18,TRBJ2-4,.,.,TGTGCCAGCTCACCGAACAGCATAGCCAAAAACATTCAGTACTTC,CASSPNSIAKNIQYF
TRBV7-2,TRBJ2-1,.,TRBD1,TGTGCCAGCAGCTCACCGGACAGGGTCTACAATGAGCAGTTCTTC,CASSSPDRVYNEQFF
TRBV3-1/TRBV3-2,TRBJ2-1,.,TRBD1,TGTGCCAGCAGCCAACTCCCGGGACAGGGGCGGATCGGGGGGCTGAACAATGAGCAGTTCTTC,CASSQLPGQGRIGGLNNEQFF
TRBV2,TRBJ1-2,few,TRBD1,TGTGCCAGCAGGGCGGACAGGGTTGGCTACACCTTC,CASRADRVGYTF
TRBV6-6,TRBJ2-7,.,.,TGTGCCAGCCTAAGCTCGGGGAGCTACGAGCAGTACTTC,CASLSSGSYEQYF
TRBV10-3,TRBJ2-7,.,TRBD2,TGTGCCATCAGTGAGGAGGGAGGGCCCTACGAGCAGTACTTC,CAISEEGGPYEQYF
TRBV3-1/TRBV3-2,TRBJ1-3,.,TRBD1,TGTGCCAGCAGCCAGGGGACAGCCCTCTACTCTGGAAACACCATATATTTT,CASSQGTALYSGNTIYF
TRBV5-1,TRBJ2-1,.,.,TGCGCCAGCAGCCCAGGGGGGATCTACTACAATGAGCAGTTCTTC,CASSPGGIYYNEQFF
TRBV24-1,TRBJ2-2,.,TRBD1,TGTGCCACCAGTGATCCCAACAGGGGGCCCGGGGAGCTGTTTTTT,CATSDPNRGPGELFF
TRBV7-8,TRBJ1-1,.,TRBD1,TGTGCCAGCAGCCGGGACAGGCAAGGGACTGAAGCTTTCTTT,CASSRDRQGTEAFF
TRBV7-9,TRBJ2-7,.,.,TGTGCCAGCAGTCCAGGGTTATGGTACGAGCAGTACTTC,CASSPGLWYEQYF
TRBV30,TRBJ1-3,.,.,TGTGCCTGGGGACACTACTCTGGAAACACCATATATTTT,CAWGHYSGNTIYF
TRBV5-1,TRBJ2-1,.,TRBD2,TGCGCCAGCAGCTTGAGCCGCGGGGGGGCCTTGAATGAGCAGTTCTTC,CASSLSRGGALNEQFF
TRBV5-7,TRBJ1-5,.,.,TGTGCCAGCAGCCCGAGGACAACTAATCAGCCCCAGCATTTT,CASSPRTTNQPQHF
TRBV18,TRBJ2-1,.,TRBD2,TGTGCCAGCTCACCACCTACTAGCGGGAGTTATGATGAGCAGTTCTTC,CASSPPTSGSYDEQFF
TRBV7-9,TRBJ1-6,few,TRBD1,TGTGCCAGCAGCTTACGCAGACAGGGGGCTAATTCACCCCTCCACTTT,CASSLRRQGANSPLHF